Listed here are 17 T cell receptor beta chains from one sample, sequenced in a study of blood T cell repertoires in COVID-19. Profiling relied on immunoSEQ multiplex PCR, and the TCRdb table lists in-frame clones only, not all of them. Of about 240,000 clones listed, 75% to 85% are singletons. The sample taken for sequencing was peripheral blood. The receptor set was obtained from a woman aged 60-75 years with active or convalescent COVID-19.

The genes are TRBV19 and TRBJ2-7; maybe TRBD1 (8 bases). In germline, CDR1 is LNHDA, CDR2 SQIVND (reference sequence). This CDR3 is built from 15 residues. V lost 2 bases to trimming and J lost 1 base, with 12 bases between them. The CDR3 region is CASSITGGESYEQYF. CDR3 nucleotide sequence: TGTGCCAGTAGTATAACAGGGGGGGAGTCCTACGAGCAGTACTTC.

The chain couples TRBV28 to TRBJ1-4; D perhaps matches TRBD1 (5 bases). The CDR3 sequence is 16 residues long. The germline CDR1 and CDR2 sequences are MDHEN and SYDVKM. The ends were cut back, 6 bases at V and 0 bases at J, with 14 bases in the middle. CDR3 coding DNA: TGTGCCAGCAGGCCCCGTGGGGCAGCAACTAATGAAAAACTGTTTTTT. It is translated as CASRPRGAATNEKLFF.

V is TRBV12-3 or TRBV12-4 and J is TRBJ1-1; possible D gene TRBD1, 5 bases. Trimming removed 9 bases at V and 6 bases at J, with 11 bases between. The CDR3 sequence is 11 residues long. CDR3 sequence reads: CARGRGAEAFF. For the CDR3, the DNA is TGTGCCAGGGGACGGGGGGCTGAAGCTTTCTTT.

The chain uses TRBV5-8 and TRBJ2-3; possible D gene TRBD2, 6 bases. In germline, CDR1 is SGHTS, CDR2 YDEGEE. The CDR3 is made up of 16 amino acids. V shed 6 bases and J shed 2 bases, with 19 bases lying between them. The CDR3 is CASTYAWGGTTDTQYF. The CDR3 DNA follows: TGTGCCAGCACATACGCTTGGGGCGGGACCACAGATACGCAGTATTTT.

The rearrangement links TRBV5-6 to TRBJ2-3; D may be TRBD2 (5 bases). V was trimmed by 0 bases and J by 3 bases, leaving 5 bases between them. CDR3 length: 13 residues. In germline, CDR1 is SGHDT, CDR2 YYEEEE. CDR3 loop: CASSLERTDTQYF. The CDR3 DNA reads TGTGCCAGCAGCTTGGAGCGGACAGATACGCAGTATTTT.

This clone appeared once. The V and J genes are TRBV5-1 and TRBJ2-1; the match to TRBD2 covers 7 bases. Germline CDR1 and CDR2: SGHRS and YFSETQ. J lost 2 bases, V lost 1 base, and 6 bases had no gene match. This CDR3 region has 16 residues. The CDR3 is CASSLSSLAAYNEQFF. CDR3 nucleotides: TGCGCCAGCAGCTTGTCCTCTCTAGCGGCCTACAATGAGCAGTTCTTC. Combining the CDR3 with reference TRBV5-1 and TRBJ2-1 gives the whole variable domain KAGVTQTPRYLIKTRGQQVTLSCSPISGHRSVSWYQQTPGQGLQFLFEYFSETQRNKGNFPGRFSGRQFSNSRSEMNVSTLELGDSALYLCASSLSSLAAYNEQFFGPGTRLTVL.

CDR3 bases: TGTGCCAGCAGCTCAGGGGGCGGATGGGCATTTAACTATGGCTACACCTTC. This sequence encodes CASSSGGGWAFNYGYTF. The rearrangement joins TRBV5-6 to TRBJ1-2, with 8 bases fitting TRBD1. CDR3 length: 17 amino acids. Per the germline V gene, CDR1 is SGHDT and CDR2 is YYEEEE. Trimming took 3 bases from V and 1 from J; bases not matched to a gene: 11.

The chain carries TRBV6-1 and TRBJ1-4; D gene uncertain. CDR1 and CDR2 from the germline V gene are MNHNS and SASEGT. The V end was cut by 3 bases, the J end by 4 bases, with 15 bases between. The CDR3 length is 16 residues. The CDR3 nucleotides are TGTGCCAGCAGTGACGCCCGACCGCTAGTTAATGAAAAACTGTTTTTT. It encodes CASSDARPLVNEKLFF.

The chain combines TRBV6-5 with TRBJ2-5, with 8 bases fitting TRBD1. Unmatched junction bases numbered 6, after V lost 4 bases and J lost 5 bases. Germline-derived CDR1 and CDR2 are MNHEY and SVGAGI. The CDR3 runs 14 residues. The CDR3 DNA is TGTGCCAGCAGTTCCCCGGACAGGGTGGAGACCCAGTACTTC. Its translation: CASSSPDRVETQYF.

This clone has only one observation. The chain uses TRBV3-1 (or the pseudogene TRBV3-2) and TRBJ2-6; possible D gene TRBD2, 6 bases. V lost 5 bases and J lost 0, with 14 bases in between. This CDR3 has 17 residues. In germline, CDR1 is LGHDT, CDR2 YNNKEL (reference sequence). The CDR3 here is CASSAPAGISGANVLTF. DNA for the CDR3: TGTGCCAGCAGCGCCCCGGCGGGGATCTCTGGGGCCAACGTCCTGACTTTC.

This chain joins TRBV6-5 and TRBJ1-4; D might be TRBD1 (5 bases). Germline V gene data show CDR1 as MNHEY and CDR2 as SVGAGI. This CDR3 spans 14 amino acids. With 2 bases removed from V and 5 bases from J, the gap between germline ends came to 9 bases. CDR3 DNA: TGTGCCAGCAGTTACAGGAAGGGGAATGAAAAACTGTTTTTT. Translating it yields CASSYRKGNEKLFF.

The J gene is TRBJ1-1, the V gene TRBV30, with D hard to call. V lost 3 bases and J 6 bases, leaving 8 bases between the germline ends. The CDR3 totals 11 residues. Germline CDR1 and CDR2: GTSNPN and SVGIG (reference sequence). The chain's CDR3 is CAWSDNSEAFF. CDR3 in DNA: TGTGCCTGGAGCGACAATTCTGAAGCTTTCTTT.

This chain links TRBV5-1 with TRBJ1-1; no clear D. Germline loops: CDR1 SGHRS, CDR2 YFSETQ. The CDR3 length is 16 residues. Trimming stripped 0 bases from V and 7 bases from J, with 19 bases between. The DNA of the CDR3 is TGCGCCAGCAGCTTGGGCCCGTCAACTGGAGATAATGAAGCTTTCTTT. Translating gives CASSLGPSTGDNEAFF.

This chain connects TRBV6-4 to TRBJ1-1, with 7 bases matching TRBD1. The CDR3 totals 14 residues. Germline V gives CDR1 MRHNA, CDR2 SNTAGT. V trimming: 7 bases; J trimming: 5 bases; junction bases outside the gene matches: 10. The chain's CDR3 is CASKLQGGSTEAFF. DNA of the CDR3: TGTGCCAGCAAACTGCAGGGGGGTAGTACTGAAGCTTTCTTT.

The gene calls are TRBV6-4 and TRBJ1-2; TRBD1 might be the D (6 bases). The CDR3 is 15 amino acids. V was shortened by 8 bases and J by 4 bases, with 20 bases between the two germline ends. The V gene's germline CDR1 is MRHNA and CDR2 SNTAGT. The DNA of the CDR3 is TGTGCCAGCCGGCGTTCAGGGGAAGGAGGCTATGGCTACACCTTC. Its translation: CASRRSGEGGYGYTF.

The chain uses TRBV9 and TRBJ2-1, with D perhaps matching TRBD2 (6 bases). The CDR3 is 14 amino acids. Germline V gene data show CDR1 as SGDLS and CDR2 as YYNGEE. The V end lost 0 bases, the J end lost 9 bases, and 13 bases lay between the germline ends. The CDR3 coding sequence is TGTGCCAGCAGCGTAGTGCGGGGTGGGGGTGAGCAGTTCTTC. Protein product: CASSVVRGGGEQFF.

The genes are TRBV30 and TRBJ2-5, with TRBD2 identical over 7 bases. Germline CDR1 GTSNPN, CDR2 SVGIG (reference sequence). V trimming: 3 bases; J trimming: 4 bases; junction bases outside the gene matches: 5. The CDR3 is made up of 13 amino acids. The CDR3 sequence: CAWRRGSAETQYF. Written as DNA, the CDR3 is TGTGCCTGGAGGCGGGGGTCCGCAGAGACCCAGTACTTC.